What follows are 16 T cell receptor beta chains derived from one specimen sequenced in a study of tumor-infiltrating lymphocytes in oesophageal squamous cell carcinoma. TCRdb recomputed calls from the reads with MiXCR, one row per CDR3 protein. The table lists 9,500 to 12,000 distinct CDR3 sequences, roughly 60% of them singletons. Sequenced input: blood. Receptor source: a female donor with esophageal squamous cell carcinoma.

The chain employs TRBV7-3 and TRBJ2-3; D is unresolved. The CDR3 contains 17 residues. The germline CDR1 and CDR2 sequences are SGHTA and FQGTGA. V gave up 6 bases and J gave up 2 bases, with 21 bases separating them. The CDR3 spells CASSLTARSTYTDTQYF. The CDR3 nucleotides are TGTGCCAGCAGTCTCACAGCCCGGTCGACCTACACAGATACGCAGTATTTT.

V is TRBV7-6 and J is TRBJ2-5; D unclear. The CDR3 is 13 amino acids. The V end was cut by 2 bases, the J end by 4 bases, with 8 bases between. Per germline, CDR1 SGHVS and CDR2 FNYEAQ. The CDR3 loop is CASSLLPSETQYF. CDR3 in DNA: TGTGCCAGCAGCTTACTCCCTTCAGAGACCCAGTACTTC.

This clonotype was counted between two and nine times. This chain uses TRBV7-3 with TRBJ2-5; 15 positions match TRBD2. Gene TRBJ2-1 matches the end of the DNA better, so the J call may be wrong. The V gene's germline CDR1 is SGHTA and CDR2 FQGTGA. The CDR3 extends over 14 amino acids. This chain's CDR3 is CASSSGLAGGEQFF. DNA for the CDR3: TGTGCCAGCAGCTCCGGACTAGCGGGAGGGGAGCAGTTCTTC.

CDR3 residues: CASSLMAGEQFF. CDR3 nucleotides: TGTGCCAGCAGCTTAATGGCGGGTGAGCAGTTCTTC. This sequence joins TRBV7-9 and TRBJ2-3; a weak D match, TRBD2 (5 bases). Gene TRBJ2-1 matches the end of the DNA better, so the J call may be wrong. This CDR3 is built from 12 residues. Germline lookup yields CDR1 SEHNR and CDR2 FQNEAQ (reference sequence).

The rearrangement joins TRBV7-4 to TRBJ2-1; D uncertain. The DNA matches TRBJ2-7 better at its end, which makes the J call doubtful. There are 14 residues in the CDR3. Germline V gives CDR1 SGHVT, CDR2 SQSDAQ. Here the CDR3 DNA reads TGTGCCAGCAGCCCACAGAACCAGGTGCATGAGCAGTACTTC. Protein: CASSPQNQVHEQYF.

This sequence joins TRBV7-3 and TRBJ2-6, with D maybe TRBD2 (7 bases). The end of the DNA is better explained by TRBJ2-7, so the J call may be wrong. The CDR3 is 14 amino acids. Germline V lookup: CDR1 SGHTA, CDR2 FQGTGA. The CDR3 coding sequence is TGTGCCAGCAGCTTAAAGGGGGGGGCCTACGAGCAGTACTTC. It specifies CASSLKGGAYEQYF.

The V gene is TRBV7-6, the J gene TRBJ2-2; no clear D. The germline gives CDR1 SGHVS, CDR2 FNYEAQ. This CDR3 spans 12 amino acids. V was trimmed by 5 bases and J by 6 bases, leaving 7 bases between them. CDR3 coding DNA: TGTGCCAGCAGCATCGGAGCCGGGGAGCTGTTTTTT. Translating gives CASSIGAGELFF.

The chain uses TRBV19 and TRBJ1-2; D is unresolved. The germline V and J ends were trimmed by 5 bases and 10 bases, with 8 bases remaining between them. Germline CDR1 LNHDA, CDR2 SQIVND (reference sequence). The CDR3 has 10 residues. DNA of the CDR3: TGTGCCAGTAGTTCGATCTACTACACCTTC. Protein: CASSSIYYTF.

The rearrangement joins TRBV7-4 to TRBJ2-3; D is possibly TRBD2 (5 bases). Matching the DNA end better, TRBJ2-7 makes the J call doubtful. This CDR3 is built from 13 residues. CDR1 is SGHVT and CDR2 is SQSDAQ in the germline V gene. The CDR3 loop reads CASSPAEFYEQYF. As DNA, the CDR3 is TGTGCCAGCAGTCCAGCGGAGTTCTACGAGCAGTACTTC.

As for this clonotype: Mismatch with germline at one junction end may stem from a read error. The chain couples TRBV28 to TRBJ2-7; D possibly corresponds to TRBD2 (5 bases). This CDR3 has 14 amino acids. Germline CDR1 reads MDHEN; CDR2 reads SYDVKM. The CDR3 region has the DNA TGTGCCAGCAGTTGGGGAGCAATCTCCCACGAGCAGTACTTC. Translating gives CASSWGAISHEQYF.

This clonotype was recorded a few times. The chain has TRBV11-1 and TRBJ2-3; 11 bases fit TRBD2. CDR1 is SGHAT and CDR2 is FQDESV in the germline V gene (reference sequence). This CDR3 is built from 18 residues. V lost 4 bases and J lost 4; bases outside the gene matches: 13. The CDR3 DNA follows: TGTGCCAGCAGCTCCCAGGCCTTACTAGCGGGAGTAGCAGATACGCAGTATTTT. This codes for CASSSQALLAGVADTQYF.

The rearrangement uses TRBV7-6 and TRBJ2-3; D remains unclear. This CDR3 comprises 12 residues. CDR1 and CDR2 (germline): SGHVS, FNYEAQ. With 4 bases removed from V and 6 bases from J, the gap between germline ends came to 8 bases. CDR3 nucleotide sequence: TGTGCCAGCAGCTCACTGGGGGATACGCAGTATTTT. Its translation is CASSSLGDTQYF.

The genes are TRBV12-3 or TRBV12-4 and TRBJ2-1, with TRBD2 matching 13 bases. Judging by the DNA end, TRBJ2-7 fits better; the J call may be wrong. The CDR3 runs 19 residues. This CDR3 reads CASRGRPGTSGISYNEQYF. CDR3 DNA sequence: TGTGCCAGCAGAGGCCGGCCTGGGACTAGCGGGATCTCCTACAATGAGCAGTACTTC.

DNA of the CDR3: TGTGCCATCCGAACAGGGGGTTTTAATTCACCCCTCCACTTT. This translates into CAIRTGGFNSPLHF. The V and J genes are TRBV28 and TRBJ1-6; TRBD1 matches 8 bases. CDR1 is MDHEN and CDR2 is SYDVKM in the germline V gene. The trim removed 10 bases at V and 6 bases at J, leaving 8 bases unmatched. The CDR3 extends over 14 amino acids.

The rearrangement uses TRBV7-9 and TRBJ2-5; D may be TRBD2 (6 bases). The DNA matches TRBJ2-1 better at its end, which makes the J call doubtful. Germline CDR1 reads SEHNR; CDR2 reads FQNEAQ (reference sequence). The CDR3 length is 14 residues. The CDR3 reads CASSLDLWDSEQFF. The CDR3 region has the DNA TGTGCCAGCAGCTTAGATTTATGGGACTCTGAGCAGTTCTTC.

This sequence joins TRBV7-9 and TRBJ2-5, with 11 bases fitting TRBD2. Trimming took 5 bases from V and 11 from J; bases not matched to a gene: 10. Germline V gene sequence: CDR1 SEHNR, CDR2 FQNEAQ (reference sequence). The CDR3 sequence is 14 residues long. Written as DNA, the CDR3 is TGTGCCAGCAGCACTAGCGGGGGATCAGATACGCAGTACTTC. Translated, it gives CASSTSGGSDTQYF.